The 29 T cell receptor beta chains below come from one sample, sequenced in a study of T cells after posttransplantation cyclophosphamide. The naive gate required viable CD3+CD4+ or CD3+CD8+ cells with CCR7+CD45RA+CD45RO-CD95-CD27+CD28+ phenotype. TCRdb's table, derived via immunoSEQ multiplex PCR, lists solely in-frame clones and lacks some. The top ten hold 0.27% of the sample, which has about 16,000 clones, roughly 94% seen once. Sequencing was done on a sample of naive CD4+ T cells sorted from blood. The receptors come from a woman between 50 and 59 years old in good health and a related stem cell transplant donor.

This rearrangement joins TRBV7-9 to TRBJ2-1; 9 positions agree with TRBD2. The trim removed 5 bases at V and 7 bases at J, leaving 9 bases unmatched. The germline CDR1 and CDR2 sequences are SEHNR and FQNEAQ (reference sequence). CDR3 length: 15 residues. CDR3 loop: CASSPGISGSNEQFF. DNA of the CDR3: TGTGCCAGCAGCCCGGGTATTAGCGGGAGTAATGAGCAGTTCTTC.

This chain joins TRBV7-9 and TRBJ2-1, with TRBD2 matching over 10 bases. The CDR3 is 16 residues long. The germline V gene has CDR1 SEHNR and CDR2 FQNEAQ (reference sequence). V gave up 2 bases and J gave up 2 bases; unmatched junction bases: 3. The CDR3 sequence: CASSLPSGRAYNEQFF. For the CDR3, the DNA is TGTGCCAGCAGCTTACCCAGCGGGAGGGCCTACAATGAGCAGTTCTTC.

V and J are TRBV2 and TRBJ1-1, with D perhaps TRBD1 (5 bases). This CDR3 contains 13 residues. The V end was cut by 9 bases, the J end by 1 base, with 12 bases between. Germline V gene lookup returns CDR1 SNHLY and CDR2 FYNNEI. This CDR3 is CASTTGSNTEAFF. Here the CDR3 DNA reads TGTGCCAGTACAACAGGATCGAACACTGAAGCTTTCTTT.

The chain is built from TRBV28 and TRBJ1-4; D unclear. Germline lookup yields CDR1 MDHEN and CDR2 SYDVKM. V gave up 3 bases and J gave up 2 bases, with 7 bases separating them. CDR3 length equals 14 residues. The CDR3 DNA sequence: TGTGCCAGCAGTTTGGCGGGGACTAATGAAAAACTGTTTTTT. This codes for CASSLAGTNEKLFF.

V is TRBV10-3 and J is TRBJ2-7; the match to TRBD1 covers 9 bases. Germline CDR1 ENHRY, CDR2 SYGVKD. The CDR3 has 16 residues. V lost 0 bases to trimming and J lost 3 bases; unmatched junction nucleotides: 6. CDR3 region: CAISESWDRDRYEQYF. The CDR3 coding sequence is TGTGCCATCAGTGAGTCGTGGGACAGGGACCGCTACGAGCAGTACTTC.

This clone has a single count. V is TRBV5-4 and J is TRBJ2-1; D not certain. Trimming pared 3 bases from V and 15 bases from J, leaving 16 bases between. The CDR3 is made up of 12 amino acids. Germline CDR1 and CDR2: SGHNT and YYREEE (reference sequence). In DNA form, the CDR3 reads TGTGCCAGCAGCTCCCCCACCTCCGAGAGGTTCTTC. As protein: CASSSPTSERFF.

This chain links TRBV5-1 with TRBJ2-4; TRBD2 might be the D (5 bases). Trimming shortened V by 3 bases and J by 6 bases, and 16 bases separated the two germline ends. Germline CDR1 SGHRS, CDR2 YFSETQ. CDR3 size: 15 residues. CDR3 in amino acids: CASSSINIAGNIQYF. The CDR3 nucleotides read TGCGCCAGCAGCTCAATTAATATTGCGGGAAACATTCAGTACTTC.

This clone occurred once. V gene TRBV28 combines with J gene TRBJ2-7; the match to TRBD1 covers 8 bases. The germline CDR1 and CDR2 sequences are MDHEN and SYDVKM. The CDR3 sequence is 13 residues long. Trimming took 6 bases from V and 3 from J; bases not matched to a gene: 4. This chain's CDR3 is CASRTGVDYEQYF. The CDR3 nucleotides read TGTGCCAGCAGGACAGGGGTTGACTACGAGCAGTACTTC.

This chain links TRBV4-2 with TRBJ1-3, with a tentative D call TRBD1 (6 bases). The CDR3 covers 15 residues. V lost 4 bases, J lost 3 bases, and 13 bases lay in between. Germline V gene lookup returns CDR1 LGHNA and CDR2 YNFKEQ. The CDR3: CASSRGQLGGNTIYF. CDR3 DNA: TGTGCCAGCAGCCGTGGACAGCTTGGTGGAAACACCATATATTTT.

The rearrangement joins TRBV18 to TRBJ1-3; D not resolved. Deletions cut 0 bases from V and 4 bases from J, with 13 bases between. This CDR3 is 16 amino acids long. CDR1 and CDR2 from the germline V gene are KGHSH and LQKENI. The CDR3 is CASSPPARTHGNTIYF. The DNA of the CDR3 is TGTGCCAGCTCACCACCAGCTAGAACACACGGAAACACCATATATTTT.

The CDR3 region is CASSPRGVTNYGYTF. The CDR3, as DNA: TGCGCCAGCAGCCCGCGGGGGGTCACTAACTATGGCTACACCTTC. The chain is built from TRBV5-1 and TRBJ1-2; D possibly corresponds to TRBD1 (5 bases). The CDR3 runs 15 residues. CDR1 SGHRS and CDR2 YFSETQ come from the germline V gene. V lost 4 bases, J lost 0 bases, and 13 bases lay in between.

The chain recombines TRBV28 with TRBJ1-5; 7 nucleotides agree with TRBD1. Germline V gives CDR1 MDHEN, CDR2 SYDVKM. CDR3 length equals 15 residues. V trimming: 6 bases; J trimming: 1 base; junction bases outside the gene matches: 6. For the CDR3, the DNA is TGTGCCAGCAGGGAGACAGGGAGAAGCAATCAGCCCCAGCATTTT. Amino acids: CASRETGRSNQPQHF.

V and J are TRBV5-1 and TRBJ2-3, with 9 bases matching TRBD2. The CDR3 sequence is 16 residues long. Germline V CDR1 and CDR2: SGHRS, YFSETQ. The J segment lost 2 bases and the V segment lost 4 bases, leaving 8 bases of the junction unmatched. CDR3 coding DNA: TGCGCCAGCAGCCATAGCGGGAGAAGCAACACAGATACGCAGTATTTT. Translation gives CASSHSGRSNTDTQYF.

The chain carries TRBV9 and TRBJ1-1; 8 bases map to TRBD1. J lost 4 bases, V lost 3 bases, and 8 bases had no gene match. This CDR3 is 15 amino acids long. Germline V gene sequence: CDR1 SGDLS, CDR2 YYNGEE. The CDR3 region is CASSGDTGGFTEAFF. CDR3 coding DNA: TGTGCCAGCAGCGGAGATACAGGGGGTTTCACTGAAGCTTTCTTT.

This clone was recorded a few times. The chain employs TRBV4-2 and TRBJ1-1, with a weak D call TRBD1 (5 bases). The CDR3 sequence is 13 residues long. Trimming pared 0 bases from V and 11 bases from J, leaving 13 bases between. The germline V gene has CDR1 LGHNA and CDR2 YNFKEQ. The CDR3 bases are TGTGCCAGCAGCCAAGATCCGGGAGGGGTTGCTTTCTTT. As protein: CASSQDPGGVAFF.

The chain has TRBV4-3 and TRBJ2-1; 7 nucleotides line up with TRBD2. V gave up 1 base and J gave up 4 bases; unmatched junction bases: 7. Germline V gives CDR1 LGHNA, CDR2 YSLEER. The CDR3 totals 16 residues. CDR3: CASSQAAGARYNEQFF. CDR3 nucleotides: TGCGCCAGCAGCCAAGCGGCGGGAGCAAGGTACAATGAGCAGTTCTTC.

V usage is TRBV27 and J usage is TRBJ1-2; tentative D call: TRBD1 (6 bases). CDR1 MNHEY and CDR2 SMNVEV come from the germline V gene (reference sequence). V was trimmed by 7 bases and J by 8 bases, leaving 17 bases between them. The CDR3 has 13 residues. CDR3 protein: CASTVTGGQGYTF. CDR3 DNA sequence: TGTGCCAGCACCGTCACGGGGGGGCAGGGCTACACCTTC.

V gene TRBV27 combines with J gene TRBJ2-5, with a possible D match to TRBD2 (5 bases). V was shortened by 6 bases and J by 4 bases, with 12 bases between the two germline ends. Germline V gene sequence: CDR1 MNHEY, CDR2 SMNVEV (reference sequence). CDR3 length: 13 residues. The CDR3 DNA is TGTGCCAGCAGCCTCACTAGAAGAGAGACCCAGTACTTC. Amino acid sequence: CASSLTRRETQYF.

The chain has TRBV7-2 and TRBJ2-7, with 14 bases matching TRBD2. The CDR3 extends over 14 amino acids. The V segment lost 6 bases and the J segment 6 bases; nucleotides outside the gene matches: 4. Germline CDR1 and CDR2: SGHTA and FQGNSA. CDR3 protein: CASRKGLAGVEQYF. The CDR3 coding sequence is TGTGCCAGCAGGAAGGGACTAGCGGGAGTCGAGCAGTACTTC.

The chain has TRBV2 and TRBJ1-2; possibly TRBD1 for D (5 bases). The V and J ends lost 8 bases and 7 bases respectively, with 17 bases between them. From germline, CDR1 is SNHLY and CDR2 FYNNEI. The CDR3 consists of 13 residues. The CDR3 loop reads CASSEAGEGGYTF. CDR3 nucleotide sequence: TGTGCCAGCTCGGAGGCGGGGGAAGGTGGCTACACCTTC.

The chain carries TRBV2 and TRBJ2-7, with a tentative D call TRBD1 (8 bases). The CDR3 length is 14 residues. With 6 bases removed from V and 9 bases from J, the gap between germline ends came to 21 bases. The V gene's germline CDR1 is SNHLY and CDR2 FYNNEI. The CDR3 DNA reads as TGTGCCAGCAGGCTCGGACAGGGAGGGGCCGGGCAGTACTTC. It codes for CASRLGQGGAGQYF.

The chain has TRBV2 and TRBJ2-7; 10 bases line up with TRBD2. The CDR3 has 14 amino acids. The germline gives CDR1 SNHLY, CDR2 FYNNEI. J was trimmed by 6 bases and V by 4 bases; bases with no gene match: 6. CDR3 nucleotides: TGTGCCAGCAGTGTTCGGCTAGCGGGAGCCGAGCAGTACTTC. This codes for CASSVRLAGAEQYF.

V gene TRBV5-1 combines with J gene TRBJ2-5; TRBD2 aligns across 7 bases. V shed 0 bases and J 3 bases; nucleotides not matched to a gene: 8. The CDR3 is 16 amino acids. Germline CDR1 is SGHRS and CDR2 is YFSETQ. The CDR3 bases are TGCGCCAGCAGCTTGGCCCCGGCAGGGAGGGAAGAGACCCAGTACTTC. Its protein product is CASSLAPAGREETQYF.

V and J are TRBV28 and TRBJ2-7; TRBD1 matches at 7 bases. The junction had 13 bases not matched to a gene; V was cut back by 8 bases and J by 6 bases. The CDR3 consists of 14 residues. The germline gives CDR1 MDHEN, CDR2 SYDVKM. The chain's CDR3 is CASLIHRGRGEQYF. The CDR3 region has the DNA TGTGCCAGCCTCATTCACAGGGGCCGCGGCGAGCAGTACTTC.

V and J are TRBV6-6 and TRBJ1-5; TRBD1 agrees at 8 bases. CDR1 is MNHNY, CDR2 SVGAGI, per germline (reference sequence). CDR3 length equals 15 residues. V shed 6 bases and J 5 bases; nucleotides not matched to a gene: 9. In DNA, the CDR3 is TGTGCCAGCAGCCCGACGGACAGGGCCTATCAGCCCCAGCATTTT. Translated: CASSPTDRAYQPQHF.

The CDR3 DNA reads TGTGCCAGCAGTGAATCTGACAGGGACGCAGATACGCAGTATTTT. Protein: CASSESDRDADTQYF. The chain has TRBV27 and TRBJ2-3; 7 positions agree with TRBD1. Germline V gives CDR1 MNHEY, CDR2 SMNVEV (reference sequence). The CDR3 extends over 15 amino acids. V shed 5 bases, J shed 4 bases, and the junction held 9 bases outside the gene matches.

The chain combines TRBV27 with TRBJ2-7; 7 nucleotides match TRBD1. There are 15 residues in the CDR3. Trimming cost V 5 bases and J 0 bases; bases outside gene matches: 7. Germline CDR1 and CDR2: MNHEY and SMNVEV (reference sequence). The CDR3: CASSSPGQSSYEQYF. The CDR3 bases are TGTGCCAGCAGTAGCCCGGGACAGAGCTCCTACGAGCAGTACTTC.

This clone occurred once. In DNA, the CDR3 is TGTGCCAGCAGTTTCGCGGGTTTCGGCTATCAGCCCCAGCATTTT. Amino acid sequence: CASSFAGFGYQPQHF. V gene TRBV27 combines with J gene TRBJ1-5; D not certain. V was trimmed by 3 bases and J by 5 bases, leaving 14 bases between them. Germline V gene lookup returns CDR1 MNHEY and CDR2 SMNVEV (reference sequence). This CDR3 comprises 15 residues.

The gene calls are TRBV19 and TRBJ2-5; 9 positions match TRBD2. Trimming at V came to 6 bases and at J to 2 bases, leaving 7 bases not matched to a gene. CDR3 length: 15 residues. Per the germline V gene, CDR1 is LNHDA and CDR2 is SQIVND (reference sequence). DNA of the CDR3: TGTGCCAGTAGGCTGACTAGCGGCTCACAAGAGACCCAGTACTTC. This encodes CASRLTSGSQETQYF.